This TCR beta chain comes out of a study of shared clonotypes between healthy human individuals. Study information: Aged between 18 and 49, the donors were two women and a few men.

Findings and caveats of the study: A small donor pool kept down the genetic and exposure-history diversity that was represented. Naive subsets, compared against memory subsets, generally had larger estimated richness values.

For every subset, genomic DNA was evenly distributed across several immunoSEQ plates. Method: immunoSEQ multiplex PCR; TCRdb's copy keeps in-frame clones and lacks some. The sample lists approximately 940,000 clones; approximately 80% were seen once. The CDR3 has 18 residues. Germline values: CDR1 SGHTS, CDR2 YDEGEE. After removal of 2 bases from V and 1 base from J, the junction contained 14 bases not matched to a gene. Points on this clone: Its target is not known.

This clonotype originated in a man aged 18 to 30 in good health. The sequencing sample was made of memory CD4+ T cells sorted from blood. As for subset: CD45RA-negative fraction. V and J are TRBV5-8 and TRBJ2-7, with 8 bases fitting TRBD1. The CDR3 sequence: CASSFRSNRGRTSYEQYF. The CDR3 bases are TGTGCCAGCAGCTTCCGCAGTAACAGGGGGAGGACATCCTACGAGCAGTACTTC. Drawing the rest from reference TRBV5-8 and TRBJ2-7, the complete variable domain is EAGVTQSPTHLIKTRGQQATLRCSPISGHTSVYWYQQALGLGLQFLLWYDEGEERNRGNFPPRFSGRQFPNYSSELNVNALELEDSALYLCASSFRSNRGRTSYEQYFGPGTRLTVT.